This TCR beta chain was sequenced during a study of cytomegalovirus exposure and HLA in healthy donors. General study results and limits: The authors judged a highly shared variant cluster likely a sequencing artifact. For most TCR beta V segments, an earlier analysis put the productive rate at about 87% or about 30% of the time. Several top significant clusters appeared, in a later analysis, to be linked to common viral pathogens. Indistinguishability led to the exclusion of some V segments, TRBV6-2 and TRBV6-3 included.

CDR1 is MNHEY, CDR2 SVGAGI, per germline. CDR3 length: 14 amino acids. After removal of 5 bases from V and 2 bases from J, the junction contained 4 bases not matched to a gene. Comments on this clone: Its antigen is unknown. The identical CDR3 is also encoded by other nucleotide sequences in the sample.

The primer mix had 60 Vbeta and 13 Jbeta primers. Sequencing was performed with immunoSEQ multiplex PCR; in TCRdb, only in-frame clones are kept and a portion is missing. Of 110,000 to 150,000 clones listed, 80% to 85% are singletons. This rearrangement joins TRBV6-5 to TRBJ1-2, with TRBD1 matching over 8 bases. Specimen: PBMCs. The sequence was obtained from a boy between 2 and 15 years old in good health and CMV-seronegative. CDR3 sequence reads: CASSRQGANYGYTF. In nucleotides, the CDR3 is TGTGCCAGCAGTAGGCAGGGGGCAAACTATGGCTACACCTTC.